Below, 5 T cell receptor beta chains from the same sample are listed, as sequenced in a study of human T cells and chemical hapten exposure. As for time point: pre-sensitization, week 0. The treatment here: therapeutic diphenylcyclopropenone sensitization with weekly scalp DPC. MiXCR, run by TCRdb on the RACE reads, gives a single entry per CDR3 protein. Here the sample spans about 300,000 distinct CDR3 sequences, 4.5% to 7% being singletons. The sample consisted of whole blood, taken in connection with sensitization to the hapten diphenylcyclopropenone (DPC). The receptors stem from a woman aged 18-29 years with alopecia areata. Some clones in this sample may be carry-over from other donors' samples.

The sample holds a few counts of this clonotype. CDR3 sequence reads: CASSQSSSNNEQFF. DNA for the CDR3: TGCGCCAGCAGCCAATCTAGCTCTAACAATGAGCAGTTCTTC. The rearrangement links TRBV4-1 to TRBJ2-1; D might be TRBD2 (5 bases). The length of the CDR3 is 14 residues. V lost 2 bases, J lost 5 bases, and 10 bases lay in between. The germline V gene encodes CDR1 MGHRA and CDR2 YSYEKL.

In this sample, this clonotype turned up many times. The CDR3 sequence: CASSLQGANNEKLFF. The CDR3 coding sequence is TGTGCCAGCAGCTTACAGGGGGCAAATAATGAAAAACTGTTTTTT. The chain has TRBV5-6 and TRBJ1-4; TRBD1 agrees at 9 bases. CDR3 length: 15 residues. The germline V gene has CDR1 SGHDT and CDR2 YYEEEE. The J segment lost 4 bases and the V segment lost 2 bases, leaving 3 bases of the junction unmatched. Using reference TRBV5-6 and TRBJ1-4 for the parts outside the CDR3, the full variable domain is DAGVTQSPTHLIKTRGQQVTLRCSPKSGHDTVSWYQQALGQGPQFIFQYYEEEERQRGNFPDRFSGHQFPNYSSELNVNALLLGDSALYLCASSLQGANNEKLFFGSGTQLSVL.

Many counts were recorded for this clonotype. The chain couples TRBV29-1 to TRBJ2-3; TRBD1 matches at 10 bases. With V trimmed by 6 bases and J by 0 bases, 3 bases remained unmatched. This CDR3 spans 14 amino acids. Germline V gene lookup returns CDR1 SQVTM and CDR2 ANQGSEA. In DNA form, the CDR3 reads TGCAGCGTGACAGGGGGCCTTAGCACAGATACGCAGTATTTT. Translation: CSVTGGLSTDTQYF.

This clonotype was recorded a few times. V and J are TRBV28 and TRBJ1-2, with TRBD1 identical over 9 bases. V gave up 3 bases and J gave up 5 bases; unmatched junction bases: 4. Germline V gene data show CDR1 as MDHEN and CDR2 as SYDVKM. The CDR3 is made up of 14 amino acids. The CDR3 coding sequence is TGTGCCAGCAGTTTCGAGACAGGGGGTTATGGCTACACCTTC. This encodes CASSFETGGYGYTF.

This clonotype was seen a handful of times. The rearrangement links TRBV13 to TRBJ2-1; 10 bases are shared with TRBD2. Germline V CDR1 and CDR2: PRHDT, FYEKMQ (reference sequence). V dropped 0 bases and J dropped 4; count of bases not matched to a gene: 3. This CDR3 is built from 16 residues. This CDR3 reads CASSLGLAGVYNEQFF. The CDR3 DNA is TGTGCCAGCAGCTTAGGCCTAGCGGGGGTATACAATGAGCAGTTCTTC.